This note documents a single T cell receptor (beta chain) sequence. What it recognizes is unknown. This specimen belongs to a study of cytomegalovirus exposure and HLA in healthy donors. General study findings and limits: Generally TCR sequences proved uncommon, though certain public TCRs appeared in numerous donors.

The primer mix had 60 Vbeta and 13 Jbeta primers. Profiling relied on immunoSEQ multiplex PCR, and the TCRdb table lists in-frame clones only, not all of them. Of roughly 190,000 clones listed, around two thirds are singletons. V was pared by 5 bases and J by 5 bases, with 3 bases of the junction left unmatched. The CDR3 covers 13 residues. From germline, CDR1 is LNHDA and CDR2 SQIVND (reference sequence). The chain combines TRBV19 with TRBJ2-5; TRBD2 agrees at 9 bases. The sample taken for sequencing was PBMCs. The sequence came from a man aged 40-55 years in good health and CMV-seronegative. The CDR3 here is CASSPAGGETQYF. The CDR3 bases are TGTGCCAGTAGTCCGGCGGGGGGGGAGACCCAGTACTTC.